Listed here are 27 T cell receptor beta chains from one sample, sequenced in a study of Graves' ophthalmopathy and Graves' hyperthyroidism. Investigators amplified TCR beta CDR3 regions from RNA transcripts. The library came from an HTBI-primed first-round RT-PCR and a second-round multiplex PCR. Using its own MiXCR run on the multiplex PCR reads, TCRdb lists one record per CDR3 protein. This sample yields around 670,000 distinct CDR3 sequences, of which around 40% are seen a single time; less than 55% belongs to the top ten. Sequencing was done on a sample of peripheral blood. These receptors all come from an adult man with Graves' ophthalmopathy.

The J gene is TRBJ1-1, the V gene TRBV19; D is possibly TRBD1 (6 bases). This CDR3 is built from 15 residues. Trimming cost V 5 bases and J 1 base, with 14 bases left between them. Germline V lookup: CDR1 LNHDA, CDR2 SQIVND (reference sequence). CDR3 region: CASSVEDSRNTEAFF. CDR3 DNA: TGTGCCAGTAGTGTCGAGGACAGCAGGAACACTGAAGCTTTCTTT.

Remarks on this clonotype: An end of the junction differs from the germline gene, which may be a read error. In nucleotides, the CDR3 is TGTGCCAGCCAGCTTGGGGGACAGGCCTCTCGAAACACCATATATTTT. The encoded protein is CASQLGGQASRNTIYF. This chain uses TRBV15 with TRBJ1-3; 8 bases match TRBD1. From germline, CDR1 is LNHNV and CDR2 YYDKDF (reference sequence). CDR3 length: 16 residues.

Many counts were recorded for this clonotype. The chain uses TRBV7-9 and TRBJ1-2; D ambiguous. Germline CDR1 and CDR2: SEHNR and FQNEAQ (reference sequence). The CDR3 is made up of 13 amino acids. Deletions cut 5 bases from V and 3 bases from J, with 10 bases between. The CDR3 DNA follows: TGTGCCAGCAGCCCCAGATACGACTATGGCTACACCTTC. Residues: CASSPRYDYGYTF.

In its sample, this clonotype was seen once. At one end the junction does not follow the germline gene, possibly because of a read error. This rearrangement joins TRBV5-1 to TRBJ2-7, with 13 bases that match TRBD2. CDR1 and CDR2 from the germline V gene are SGHRS and YFSETQ. This CDR3 region has 16 residues. DNA of the CDR3: TGCGTCAGCAGCCCGGGACTAGCGGGGAGCTCCTACGAGCAGTACTTC. Its translation: CVSSPGLAGSSYEQYF.

The J gene is TRBJ2-7, the V gene TRBV19; TRBD1 agrees at 9 bases. This CDR3 is 17 amino acids long. J gave up 2 bases and V 5 bases, and 13 bases lay outside the gene matches. Germline lookup yields CDR1 LNHDA and CDR2 SQIVND (reference sequence). In DNA form, the CDR3 reads TGTGCCAGTAGTTTCCGCCTCCCGGGACAGGGCACCTACGAGCAGTACTTC. Translated, it gives CASSFRLPGQGTYEQYF.

Notes on this clonotype: This could be a read error, since a much larger clone is one nucleotide away. The rearrangement links TRBV10-3 to TRBJ1-5; D is unclear. CDR1 is ENHRY, CDR2 SYGVKD, per germline. Trimming left V 10 bases short and J 0 bases short, with 13 bases between. The CDR3 extends over 14 amino acids. The CDR3 region has the DNA TGTGCCAGCAGACGGCAGGATAGCAATCAGCCCCAGCATTTT. Translation gives CASRRQDSNQPQHF.

This clonotype was recorded a few times. CDR3 loop: CASSRFARDSGNTIYF. The CDR3 DNA is TGCGCCAGCAGCCGATTCGCCAGGGACTCTGGAAACACCATATATTTT. V usage is TRBV4-1 and J usage is TRBJ1-3; D is possibly TRBD1 (5 bases). V lost 4 bases and J 0 bases, leaving 13 bases between the germline ends. CDR1 and CDR2 from the germline V gene are MGHRA and YSYEKL. The CDR3 extends over 16 amino acids.

The chain links TRBV11-2 to TRBJ2-7; D is perhaps TRBD1 or TRBD2 (5 bases each). Looked up from germline, CDR1 is SGHAT and CDR2 is FQNNGV. V was shortened by 5 bases and J by 6 bases, with 14 bases between the two germline ends. CDR3 length: 13 residues. In DNA form, the CDR3 reads TGTGCCAGCAGCGGCTTGATGGGGACCGAGCAGTACTTC. This gives the protein CASSGLMGTEQYF.

V and J are TRBV25-1 and TRBJ2-2; no definite D call. Looked up from germline, CDR1 is MGHDK and CDR2 is SYGVNS. This CDR3 region has 13 residues. V lost 6 bases, J lost 6 bases, and 11 bases lay in between. The CDR3 DNA is TGTGCCAGCAGCAAACATGGCGCCGGGGAGCTGTTTTTT. Protein: CASSKHGAGELFF.

The genes are TRBV10-3 and TRBJ2-7; no definite D call. CDR1 ENHRY and CDR2 SYGVKD come from the germline V gene. The V end was cut by 9 bases, the J end by 0 bases, with 12 bases between. The CDR3 has 13 residues. The CDR3 protein is CAIAGLNSYEQYF. The CDR3 nucleotides are TGTGCCATTGCCGGGTTGAACTCCTACGAGCAGTACTTC.

This clonotype came up a few times. V usage is TRBV6-1 and J usage is TRBJ2-7; 9 nucleotides match TRBD2. Germline V gives CDR1 MNHNS, CDR2 SASEGT. This CDR3 has 16 amino acids. V lost 6 bases, J lost 0 bases, and 9 bases stayed unmatched. CDR3 region: CASSRETSGYSYEQYF. The CDR3 DNA is TGTGCCAGCAGCCGGGAGACTAGCGGTTACTCCTACGAGCAGTACTTC.

This clonotype appeared many times. The rearrangement joins TRBV29-1 to TRBJ2-6, with 9 bases fitting TRBD2. The junction had 13 bases not matched to a gene; V was cut back by 1 base and J by 0 bases. Germline CDR1 and CDR2: SQVTM and ANQGSEA. CDR3 length equals 20 residues. The CDR3 loop reads CSVEVRSPSGVISGANVLTF. In DNA, the CDR3 is TGCAGCGTTGAAGTAAGGTCGCCTAGCGGGGTTATCTCTGGGGCCAACGTCCTGACTTTC. Full variable domain (outside the CDR3, taken from reference TRBV29-1 and TRBJ2-6): SAVISQKPSRDICQRGTSLTIQCQVDSQVTMMFWYRQQPGQSLTLIATANQGSEATYESGFVIDKFPISRPNLTFSTLTVSNMSPEDSSIYLCSVEVRSPSGVISGANVLTFGAGSRLTVL.

The chain couples TRBV29-1 to TRBJ2-7, with TRBD1 identical over 9 bases. The CDR3 length is 13 residues. Germline CDR1 and CDR2: SQVTM and ANQGSEA. V was pared by 6 bases and J by 7 bases, with 10 bases of the junction left unmatched. CDR3 protein: CSVDQQGAGEQYF. In DNA, the CDR3 is TGCAGCGTGGACCAACAGGGGGCGGGAGAGCAGTACTTC.

V usage is TRBV24-1 and J usage is TRBJ1-5, with D perhaps matching TRBD1 (5 bases). V lost 11 bases to trimming and J lost 7 bases, with 17 bases between them. The CDR3 contains 13 residues. Germline assignment: CDR1 KGHDR and CDR2 SFDVKD. The CDR3 nucleotides read TGTGCCAGCAGATACAGGAGCGAACAGCCCCAGCATTTT. Amino acids: CASRYRSEQPQHF.

This clonotype was seen more than once but under ten times. The chain uses TRBV13 and TRBJ1-1; D may be TRBD1 (6 bases). Germline CDR1 is PRHDT and CDR2 is FYEKMQ (reference sequence). Trimming shortened V by 6 bases and J by 5 bases, and 22 bases separated the two germline ends. CDR3 size: 16 residues. In nucleotides, the CDR3 is TGTGCCAGCAGTTTCGGGGAGTGGGGGGCTGATACTGAAGCTTTCTTT. Amino acid sequence: CASSFGEWGADTEAFF.

This chain joins TRBV29-1 and TRBJ1-2; 7 bases are shared with TRBD1. CDR1 is SQVTM and CDR2 is ANQGSEA in the germline V gene. The length of the CDR3 is 13 residues. V lost 1 base to trimming and J lost 6 bases; unmatched junction nucleotides: 5. The CDR3 coding sequence is TGCAGCGTTGAAGGGCAGGGGGTGGATGGCTACACCTTC. This translates into CSVEGQGVDGYTF.

This clonotype was recorded a few times. The rearrangement joins TRBV19 to TRBJ2-7; 7 nucleotides align to TRBD2. Germline CDR1 reads LNHDA; CDR2 reads SQIVND (reference sequence). V gave up 9 bases and J gave up 0 bases; unmatched junction bases: 8. This CDR3 comprises 14 residues. The CDR3 protein is CASSGTITSYEQYF. CDR3 nucleotide sequence: TGTGCCAGCTCGGGGACTATAACCTCCTACGAGCAGTACTTC.

The chain couples TRBV7-2 to TRBJ2-5; D may be TRBD2 (5 bases). V was clipped by 2 bases and J by 3 bases, with 10 bases between them. Germline CDR1 is SGHTA and CDR2 is FQGNSA. The CDR3 contains 14 residues. The DNA of the CDR3 is TGTGCCAGCAGCTTATCCGTGGGAGAAGAGACCCAGTACTTC. Translated: CASSLSVGEETQYF.

This clonotype was seen once. Relative to the germline gene, one junction end is altered; a read error may explain this. The CDR3 here is CASSLVRNYSYTF. CDR3 nucleotide sequence: TGTGCCAGCAGCTTAGTCAGAAACTATAGCTACACCTTC. J is TRBJ1-2 and V is TRBV7-9, with D unclear. There are 13 residues in the CDR3. Per the germline V gene, CDR1 is SEHNR and CDR2 is FQNEAQ (reference sequence).

CDR3 bases: TGTGCCAGCAGCATGGGGACCTACGAGCAGTACTTC. It specifies CASSMGTYEQYF. The chain recombines TRBV7-9 with TRBJ2-7; D is ambiguous. Germline V gene data show CDR1 as SEHNR and CDR2 as FQNEAQ (reference sequence). Between the trimmed V and J ends, which lost 5 bases and 2 bases, there was a span of 7 bases. The length of the CDR3 is 12 residues.

The chain uses TRBV19 and TRBJ1-5, with 9 nucleotides matching TRBD1. Germline V lookup: CDR1 LNHDA, CDR2 SQIVND (reference sequence). Trimming at V came to 5 bases and at J to 6 bases, leaving 8 bases not matched to a gene. The CDR3 is 15 amino acids. CDR3 DNA: TGTGCCAGTAGTCAGACAGGGGGGCTCGGTCAGCCCCAGCATTTT. Translation gives CASSQTGGLGQPQHF.

This clonotype was seen a handful of times. The chain employs TRBV20-1 and TRBJ2-7, with D possibly being TRBD1 (6 bases). CDR3 size: 14 residues. V was trimmed by 0 bases and J by 0 bases, leaving 9 bases between them. Germline V gene data show CDR1 as DFQATT and CDR2 as SNEGSKA (reference sequence). CDR3 sequence: CSARDRDISYEQYF. The CDR3 DNA follows: TGCAGTGCTAGAGATAGGGACATCTCCTACGAGCAGTACTTC.

This clonotype appeared once. The chain has TRBV2 and TRBJ2-6; D is unclear. Per germline, CDR1 SNHLY and CDR2 FYNNEI. The CDR3 extends over 14 amino acids. DNA of the CDR3: TGTGCTAGAGACCCGTACTCTGGGGCCAACGTCCTGACTTTC. Protein: CARDPYSGANVLTF.

The V call is TRBV12-3 or TRBV12-4, the J call TRBJ2-7, with TRBD2 matching over 7 bases. Trimming removed 1 base from V and 7 bases from J; junction bases left unmatched: 10. There are 15 residues in the CDR3. Here the CDR3 DNA reads TGTGCCAGCAGTTTAGGCGGCGGGAGAGGTGGAGAGCAGTACTTC. Translating gives CASSLGGGRGGEQYF.

This clonotype was seen a handful of times. The chain links TRBV5-1 to TRBJ2-6; 9 nucleotides agree with TRBD1. The germline V gene has CDR1 SGHRS and CDR2 YFSETQ. The length of the CDR3 is 18 residues. V dropped 3 bases and J dropped 2; count of bases not matched to a gene: 9. As DNA, the CDR3 is TGCGCCAGCAGCTCCGTCCCGGGACAGGGCCCTGGGGCCAACGTCCTGACTTTC. It yields the protein CASSSVPGQGPGANVLTF.

This clonotype was detected a few times. The gene calls are TRBV5-5 and TRBJ1-4, with no clear D. The V and J ends lost 4 bases and 6 bases respectively, with 13 bases between them. Germline loops: CDR1 SGHKS, CDR2 YYEKEE (reference sequence). The CDR3 is 14 residues long. CDR3 in amino acids: CASSRGRPDEKLFF. DNA for the CDR3: TGTGCCAGCAGCCGGGGTAGGCCAGATGAAAAACTGTTTTTT. The variable domain in full, completed from reference TRBV5-5 and TRBJ1-4, reads DAGVTQSPTHLIKTRGQQVTLRCSPISGHKSVSWYQQVLGQGPQFIFQYYEKEERGRGNFPDRFSARQFPNYSSELNVNALLLGDSALYLCASSRGRPDEKLFFGSGTQLSVL.

This clonotype was observed a handful of times. The chain combines TRBV6-6 with TRBJ2-7; no firm D call. The CDR3 has 12 amino acids. The V and J ends lost 6 bases and 6 bases respectively, with 12 bases between them. Germline V CDR1 and CDR2: MNHNY, SVGAGI (reference sequence). CDR3: CASSSVGFEQYF. The CDR3 DNA is TGTGCCAGCAGCAGTGTGGGGTTCGAGCAGTACTTC.